This T cell receptor (beta chain) was identified in a study of blood T cell repertoires in COVID-19. The length of the CDR3 is 14 residues. From germline, CDR1 is LNHDA and CDR2 SQIVND (reference sequence). Trimming took 7 bases from V and 6 from J; bases not matched to a gene: 9. The method was immunoSEQ multiplex PCR; TCRdb's version includes in-frame clones alone and lacks a portion of them. This sample has 200,000 to 250,000 clones, with approximately 90% found just once. The sequenced sample was peripheral blood. The clonotype was recovered from a man aged 50 to 60 with COVID-19, enrolled during active disease. V and J are TRBV19 and TRBJ1-5; 7 positions agree with TRBD1. CDR3 bases: TGTGCCAGTACTTCGCAGGGGGTGACTCAGCCCCAGCATTTT. Translating it yields CASTSQGVTQPQHF.